This T cell receptor beta chain emerged from a study of CXCR3-negative and CXCR3-positive naive CD8 T cells. In regard to this clonotype: Its target is not known.

Study-level results: TCR interaction strength was inferred from TRB CDR3 physicochemistry, as CD5 matched across naive subsets. Each naive subset displayed comparably high diversity, whereas memory CD8+ cells displayed much lower diversity.

The authors made the TRB cDNA libraries by 5' RACE using UMI labels. TCRdb derives one entry per CDR3 protein from the 5' RACE reads, leaving out DNA. Its table lists fewer than 50,000 distinct CDR3 sequences. Germline CDR1 is SGHDT and CDR2 is YYEEEE. The CDR3 totals 13 residues. Researchers sorted 300,000 cells of each CD8+ T cell subset in triplicate. This clonotype was obtained from a human donor in good health. Some clones in this sample may be carry-over from other donors' samples. Sequencing used naive CXCR3- CD8+ T cells from blood. Subset meaning: CD45RO-CCR7+CD27+CD95- naive CD8+ T cells lacking CXCR3 (TNR3-). The V gene is TRBV5-6, the J gene TRBJ2-2; TCRdb outputs TRBD1, but without DNA this stays unchecked. This CDR3 reads CASSYRGPGELFF.